The 29 T cell receptor beta chains given below trace back to one sample, sequenced in a study of cytomegalovirus exposure and HLA in healthy donors. The PCR used 60 Vbeta and 13 Jbeta primers. Assay: immunoSEQ multiplex PCR; the TCRdb copy retains only in-frame clones and omits some. The clone table shows about 130,000 clones, with the ten largest holding 1.6%. The sample was PBMCs. The receptors shown here come from a woman aged 40 to 49 in good health and CMV-seropositive.

J is TRBJ2-5 and V is TRBV5-1; weak D call: TRBD1 (6 bases). There are 14 residues in the CDR3. Between the trimmed V and J ends, which lost 4 bases and 5 bases, there was a span of 15 bases. Germline lookup yields CDR1 SGHRS and CDR2 YFSETQ. The CDR3 coding sequence is TGCGCCAGCAGCCCCGGACAGAATTTGGAGACCCAGTACTTC. Encoded protein: CASSPGQNLETQYF.

The genes are TRBV19 and TRBJ1-1; 11 bases align to TRBD1. The trim removed 4 bases at V and 4 bases at J, leaving 2 bases unmatched. CDR1 is LNHDA and CDR2 is SQIVND in the germline V gene (reference sequence). The CDR3 has 14 amino acids. The chain's CDR3 is CASSRDRGATEAFF. CDR3 bases: TGTGCCAGTAGTAGGGACAGGGGGGCCACTGAAGCTTTCTTT.

The rearrangement joins TRBV7-9 to TRBJ2-7, with 12 bases aligning to TRBD2. The CDR3 length is 16 residues. The trim removed 6 bases at V and 6 bases at J, leaving 12 bases unmatched. Germline CDR1 and CDR2: SEHNR and FQNEAQ (reference sequence). CDR3 bases: TGTGCCAGCAGTTCCGGACTAGCGGGGTGGTCGCGCGAGCAGTACTTC. Translation gives CASSSGLAGWSREQYF.

The chain links TRBV2 to TRBJ1-4; no firm D call. Germline CDR1 and CDR2: SNHLY and FYNNEI. The V gene lost 6 bases and the J gene lost 8 bases, with 10 bases spanning the gap. This CDR3 region has 12 residues. The CDR3 DNA reads as TGTGCCAGCAGCCAGGTCCTCGAAAAACTGTTTTTT. It encodes CASSQVLEKLFF.

V usage is TRBV7-3 and J usage is TRBJ1-2, with 9 bases that match TRBD1. Germline values: CDR1 SGHTA, CDR2 FQGTGA. V shed 5 bases and J 4 bases; nucleotides not matched to a gene: 2. The CDR3 is 13 residues long. The CDR3 protein is CASSRDRAYGYTF. The CDR3 DNA reads as TGTGCCAGCAGCCGGGACAGGGCCTATGGCTACACCTTC.

V and J are TRBV6-6 and TRBJ2-5; 9 nucleotides match TRBD2. The germline gives CDR1 MNHNY, CDR2 SVGAGI (reference sequence). V lost 6 bases, J lost 4 bases, and 9 bases stayed unmatched. The CDR3 extends over 15 amino acids. This CDR3 reads CASSPEEREVETQYF. The CDR3 DNA is TGTGCCAGCAGCCCAGAAGAGCGGGAGGTAGAGACCCAGTACTTC.

The chain joins TRBV5-1 to TRBJ1-5; D may be TRBD1 (5 bases). CDR3 length: 19 amino acids. Germline V CDR1 and CDR2: SGHRS, YFSETQ. V lost 6 bases to trimming and J lost 1 base, with 26 bases between them. This CDR3 reads CASKPTYKPGRLSNQPQHF. The CDR3, as DNA: TGCGCCAGCAAACCAACCTATAAACCAGGGAGGCTGAGCAATCAGCCCCAGCATTTT.

V is TRBV30 and J is TRBJ1-2, with a tentative D call TRBD1 (5 bases). Germline V gene data show CDR1 as GTSNPN and CDR2 as SVGIG (reference sequence). V lost 2 bases and J lost 4, with 11 bases in between. The CDR3 contains 13 residues. The CDR3 coding sequence is TGTGCCTGGAGTCTCGGGGGTTCCTATGGCTACACCTTC. Its translation: CAWSLGGSYGYTF. Full variable domain (outside the CDR3, taken from reference TRBV30 and TRBJ1-2): SQTIHQWPATLVQPVGSPLSLECTVEGTSNPNLYWYRQAAGRGLQLLFYSVGIGQISSEVPQNLSASRPQDRQFILSSKKLLLSDSGFYLCAWSLGGSYGYTFGSGTRLTVV.

This chain joins TRBV4-1 and TRBJ2-1, with 7 bases identical to TRBD2. The CDR3 covers 15 residues. J gave up 0 bases and V 7 bases, and 6 bases lay outside the gene matches. CDR1 is MGHRA, CDR2 YSYEKL, per germline. The DNA for the CDR3 is TGCGCCAGCACCAGGGAGGGGAGCTCCTACAATGAGCAGTTCTTC. Translating it yields CASTREGSSYNEQFF.

The chain combines TRBV19 with TRBJ1-2; maybe TRBD1 (5 bases). Germline CDR1 LNHDA, CDR2 SQIVND (reference sequence). The CDR3 length is 14 residues. Trimming left V 7 bases short and J 2 bases short, with 14 bases between. The CDR3, as DNA: TGTGCCAGTACCCCCAGTAGGGGCAACTATGGCTACACCTTC. This translates into CASTPSRGNYGYTF.

The chain is built from TRBV7-3 and TRBJ2-3, with TRBD2 matching 8 bases. Germline assignment: CDR1 SGHTA and CDR2 FQGTGA. V shed 4 bases, J shed 4 bases, and the junction held 4 bases outside the gene matches. This CDR3 has 14 amino acids. DNA of the CDR3: TGTGCCAGCAGCTCGGGACTAGAGGCAGATACGCAGTATTTT. Residues: CASSSGLEADTQYF.

V and J are TRBV7-8 and TRBJ2-1; 12 bases match TRBD2. The germline V gene encodes CDR1 SGHVS and CDR2 FQNEAQ. This CDR3 has 17 amino acids. Trimming at V came to 4 bases and at J to 4 bases, leaving 8 bases not matched to a gene. In nucleotides, the CDR3 is TGTGCCAGCAGCTCCCTACGGACTAGCGGGGATTACAATGAGCAGTTCTTC. Translation gives CASSSLRTSGDYNEQFF.

The chain couples TRBV27 to TRBJ2-2; 8 nucleotides match TRBD1. Trimming at V came to 10 bases and at J to 2 bases, leaving 6 bases not matched to a gene. Germline V gene sequence: CDR1 MNHEY, CDR2 SMNVEV (reference sequence). The CDR3 consists of 14 residues. The CDR3 bases are TGTGCCACCAGGACAGGGCGCAACACCGGGGAGCTGTTTTTT. Translating it yields CATRTGRNTGELFF.

The gene calls are TRBV27 and TRBJ2-5; TRBD1 matches 10 bases. CDR1 and CDR2 from the germline V gene are MNHEY and SMNVEV (reference sequence). V lost 5 bases, J lost 5 bases, and 5 bases stayed unmatched. The CDR3 has 14 residues. CDR3 loop: CASSPRTGGETQYF. The CDR3 coding sequence is TGTGCCAGCAGTCCCCGGACAGGGGGGGAGACCCAGTACTTC.

This chain connects TRBV19 to TRBJ2-1; the match to TRBD1 covers 7 bases. The V gene's germline CDR1 is LNHDA and CDR2 SQIVND (reference sequence). V shed 1 base and J 6 bases; nucleotides not matched to a gene: 0. The CDR3 is 13 amino acids. The CDR3 here is CASSIGQGNEQFF. The CDR3 DNA sequence: TGTGCCAGTAGTATAGGACAGGGCAATGAGCAGTTCTTC.

The V gene is TRBV10-3, the J gene TRBJ1-1; the match to TRBD1 covers 7 bases. Per germline, CDR1 ENHRY and CDR2 SYGVKD. The junction had 8 bases not matched to a gene; V was cut back by 5 bases and J by 5 bases. This CDR3 is built from 14 residues. Here the CDR3 DNA reads TGTGCCATCAGTACCACAGGGGTAACGACTGAAGCTTTCTTT. Translation gives CAISTTGVTTEAFF.

The chain recombines TRBV7-3 with TRBJ2-1, with 8 bases that match TRBD2. The germline V gene has CDR1 SGHTA and CDR2 FQGTGA. This CDR3 is built from 16 residues. Trimming removed 4 bases from V and 9 bases from J; junction bases left unmatched: 14. CDR3 amino acids: CASSSSWSSGSGEQFF. CDR3 bases: TGTGCCAGCAGCTCCAGCTGGTCGAGCGGGAGTGGTGAGCAGTTCTTC.

CDR3 amino acids: CATTGTGSSGANVLTF. For the CDR3, the DNA is TGTGCCACCACCGGGACAGGGAGCTCTGGGGCCAACGTCCTGACTTTC. This chain links TRBV2 with TRBJ2-6, with 9 bases that match TRBD1. V shed 10 bases, J shed 0 bases, and the junction held 7 bases outside the gene matches. Germline values: CDR1 SNHLY, CDR2 FYNNEI. CDR3 length: 16 amino acids. Full variable domain (outside the CDR3, taken from reference TRBV2 and TRBJ2-6): EPEVTQTPSHQVTQMGQEVILRCVPISNHLYFYWYRQILGQKVEFLVSFYNNEISEKSEIFDDQFSVERPDGSNFTLKIRSTKLEDSAMYFCATTGTGSSGANVLTFGAGSRLTVL.

The chain has TRBV19 and TRBJ2-2; a possible D gene is TRBD2 (6 bases). This CDR3 comprises 15 residues. V was cut by 3 bases and J by 5 bases, with 13 bases left in between. Germline values: CDR1 LNHDA, CDR2 SQIVND (reference sequence). The CDR3 nucleotides are TGTGCCAGTAGTATCGGGGGAATAGGGACCGGGGAGCTGTTTTTT. This sequence encodes CASSIGGIGTGELFF. Based on the CDR3 plus reference TRBV19 and TRBJ2-2, the full variable domain is DGGITQSPKYLFRKEGQNVTLSCEQNLNHDAMYWYRQDPGQGLRLIYYSQIVNDFQKGDIAEGYSVSREKKESFPLTVTSAQKNPTAFYLCASSIGGIGTGELFFGEGSRLTVL.

The chain links TRBV5-6 to TRBJ1-2, with TRBD1 as a possible D gene (6 bases). This CDR3 contains 12 residues. Germline CDR1 is SGHDT and CDR2 is YYEEEE. Trimming shortened V by 7 bases and J by 6 bases, and 13 bases separated the two germline ends. The CDR3 loop is CASVTGYDGYTF. CDR3 in DNA: TGTGCCAGCGTTACAGGGTACGATGGCTACACCTTC.

In DNA form, the CDR3 reads TGTGCCTGGTCCGGGACTAGCGGGAGTAACGAGCAGTACTTC. Its translation is CAWSGTSGSNEQYF. J is TRBJ2-7 and V is TRBV30; 14 bases are shared with TRBD2. V shed 5 bases, J shed 5 bases, and the junction held 5 bases outside the gene matches. This CDR3 is built from 14 residues. Germline V gene sequence: CDR1 GTSNPN, CDR2 SVGIG (reference sequence).

The chain recombines TRBV6-1 with TRBJ2-5; TRBD1 agrees at 8 bases. The J call may be wrong; the DNA end is better matched by TRBJ2-7. The CDR3 is 14 amino acids. The germline V gene has CDR1 MNHNS and CDR2 SASEGT. This CDR3 reads CASSLQGVSDEQYF. As DNA, the CDR3 is TGTGCCAGCAGTCTACAGGGGGTATCGGACGAGCAGTACTTC.

Judged by frequency, this clone is medium-sized. The chain recombines TRBV2 with TRBJ2-1, with TRBD2 identical over 8 bases. The J segment lost 8 bases and the V segment lost 0 bases, leaving 9 bases of the junction unmatched. This CDR3 contains 16 residues. The germline CDR1 and CDR2 sequences are SNHLY and FYNNEI. The CDR3 DNA is TGTGCCAGCAGTGAAGCGGGGAGCGGGAGTGGGTATGAGCAGTTCTTC. This codes for CASSEAGSGSGYEQFF.

Here the CDR3 DNA reads TGCGCCAGCAGCTTGTTGGGGCTGGGCACCGGGGAGCTGTTTTTT. Its translation is CASSLLGLGTGELFF. V is TRBV5-1 and J is TRBJ2-2, with D maybe TRBD1 (5 bases). V shed 1 base and J shed 4 bases, with 11 bases lying between them. The length of the CDR3 is 15 residues. The germline gives CDR1 SGHRS, CDR2 YFSETQ.

The chain joins TRBV5-1 to TRBJ2-7, with 11 bases identical to TRBD2. J gave up 5 bases and V 4 bases, and 8 bases lay outside the gene matches. CDR3 length: 15 residues. Germline lookup yields CDR1 SGHRS and CDR2 YFSETQ. The CDR3 DNA sequence: TGCGCCAGCAGCCGTACAACTAGCGGGAGAGACGAGCAGTACTTC. It translates to CASSRTTSGRDEQYF.

The chain couples TRBV11-2 to TRBJ2-2, with D unclear. With 3 bases removed from V and 6 bases from J, the gap between germline ends came to 5 bases. The CDR3 loop spans 12 amino acids. Germline V CDR1 and CDR2: SGHAT, FQNNGV. The CDR3 loop is CASSLSAGELFF. DNA of the CDR3: TGTGCCAGCAGCTTGAGTGCCGGGGAGCTGTTTTTT.

In DNA, the CDR3 is TGTGCCAGTAGTATCCAACTAGCGGGAACCTACGAGCAGTACTTC. Translation: CASSIQLAGTYEQYF. The chain has TRBV19 and TRBJ2-7, with 10 bases aligning to TRBD2. CDR1 is LNHDA and CDR2 is SQIVND in the germline V gene (reference sequence). This CDR3 region has 15 residues. J gave up 2 bases and V 3 bases, and 4 bases lay outside the gene matches.

V and J are TRBV7-2 and TRBJ2-1, with 11 nucleotides matching TRBD1. Per the germline V gene, CDR1 is SGHTA and CDR2 is FQGNSA. This CDR3 spans 17 amino acids. The V and J ends lost 2 bases and 7 bases, in that order; junction bases with no gene match: 10. The CDR3 loop is CASSLIGGQGARNEQFF. CDR3 DNA sequence: TGTGCCAGCAGCTTAATTGGTGGACAGGGGGCTAGAAATGAGCAGTTCTTC.

This chain joins TRBV6-4 and TRBJ2-2; 10 bases are shared with TRBD1. This CDR3 region has 16 residues. The germline V gene has CDR1 MRHNA and CDR2 SNTAGT. The trim removed 0 bases at V and 6 bases at J, leaving 4 bases unmatched. CDR3 sequence (DNA): TGTGCCAGCAGTGACTCTCCGGGACAGGGGTCCGGGGAGCTGTTTTTT. Translating gives CASSDSPGQGSGELFF.